The table lists the clone carrying this T cell receptor (beta chain) with a count of one. The CDR3 totals 17 residues. Germline CDR1 KGHSH, CDR2 LQKENI. The V gene end was trimmed by 3 bases and the J gene end by 0 bases; junction bases not matched to a gene: 4. As originally analysed: Reference gene primer amplification in the assay estimated nucleated cell counts. Clones were read by immunoSEQ multiplex PCR, and TCRdb kept only the in-frame ones, dropping some. V and J calls plus clone size are reproduced from that table; the DNA served to infer D and trimming. The table lists 90,000 to 110,000 clones, about 85% of them singletons. This sample was included in a study of blood T cell repertoires in COVID-19. Overall study context: From T cells, B-cell-depleted T cells, or PBMCs came the material, which was cDNA or gDNA.

Sequenced material: peripheral blood. This clonotype was obtained from a man aged 45-60 years with acute or convalescent COVID-19. The J gene is TRBJ2-1, the V gene TRBV18; 11 bases match TRBD2. CDR3 DNA sequence: TGTGCCAGCTCACCGAGACTAGCGGGAAGCTCCTACAATGAGCAGTTCTTC. Translation gives CASSPRLAGSSYNEQFF.